Given below is one T cell receptor (beta chain) in context. Participants were aged about 18 to 100 years from approximately 23 US areas. Cohorts were based on clinical histories the participants reported. The data stem from a study of blood T cell repertoires in COVID-19. Study summary: Sources were T cells, B-cell-depleted T cells, or PBMCs; the material itself was cDNA or gDNA.

Sequenced by immunoSEQ multiplex PCR; TCRdb stores in-frame clones only, minus some. Found here are some 250,000 clones, about 91% of them singletons; the top ten hold approximately 1.2%. This CDR3 region has 18 residues. The germline CDR1 and CDR2 sequences are LNHDA and SQIVND (reference sequence). With 7 bases clipped from V and 0 bases from J, the junction kept 16 bases outside the gene matches. This chain connects TRBV19 to TRBJ2-5; TRBD2 agrees at 8 bases. The receptor's source is a human donor in a cohort exposed to, infected with or recovered from COVID-19 (not recorded which). The donor label of this sample is uncertain. Sequences were obtained from PBMCs or T cells enriched from blood (not recorded which). The CDR3 loop is CASKRSRTSGFYQETQYF. DNA of the CDR3: TGTGCCAGTAAAAGGAGCCGAACTAGCGGTTTTTACCAAGAGACCCAGTACTTC.